This TCR beta chain originates from a study of glioma-infiltrating T cells after dendritic cell vaccination. Study as a whole: Dendritic cell vaccination trial patients had either newly diagnosed or recurrent glioblastoma.

Germline CDR1 SGHRS, CDR2 YFSETQ. Trimming removed 0 bases at V and 2 bases at J, with 5 bases between. The CDR3 is 13 amino acids. The primer mix had 60 V beta and 13 J beta primers. Profiled with immunoSEQ multiplex PCR; TCRdb holds only in-frame clones, not every one. The profile shows tens of thousands of clones, approximately 83% of them singletons. This sample's time point: after dendritic cell vaccination, including at tumor progression/relapse. The sample consisted of blood, taken after dendritic cell vaccination. The rearrangement joins TRBV5-1 to TRBJ2-5; weak D call: TRBD1 (5 bases). This clonotype was sampled from a human donor with glioblastoma. The CDR3 is CASSLGQQETQYF. The CDR3 DNA sequence: TGCGCCAGCAGCTTGGGACAGCAAGAGACCCAGTACTTC.